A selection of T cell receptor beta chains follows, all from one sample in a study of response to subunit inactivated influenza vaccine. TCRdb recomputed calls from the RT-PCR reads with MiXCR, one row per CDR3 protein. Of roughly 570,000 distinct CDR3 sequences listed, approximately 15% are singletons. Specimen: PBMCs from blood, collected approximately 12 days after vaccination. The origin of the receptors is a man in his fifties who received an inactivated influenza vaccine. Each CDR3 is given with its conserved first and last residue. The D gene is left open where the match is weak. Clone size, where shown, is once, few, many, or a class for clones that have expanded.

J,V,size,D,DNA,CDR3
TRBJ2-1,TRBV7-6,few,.,TGTGCCAGCAGCTTCCGGGACAATCAAGGGGAGCAGTTCTTC,CASSFRDNQGEQFF
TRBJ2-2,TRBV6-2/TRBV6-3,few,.,TGTGCCAGCAGTTACTCGAGGCTAGGCGAGAAGACCGGGGAGCTGTTTTTT,CASSYSRLGEKTGELFF
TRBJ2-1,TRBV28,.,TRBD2,TGTGCCAGCAGGGAGGGACTAGCGGGAGGGCCCTCGGATGAGCAGTTCTTC,CASREGLAGGPSDEQFF
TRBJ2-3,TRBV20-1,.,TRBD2,TGCAGCGAGCGGCTAGCGGTGCCCCCAGATACGCAGTATTTT,CSERLAVPPDTQYF
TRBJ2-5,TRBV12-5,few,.,TGTGCTAGTGGTTTGCAGGGTTGGGAGACCCAGTACTTC,CASGLQGWETQYF
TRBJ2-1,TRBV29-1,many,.,TGCAGCGTCGACAGTGTTTGGGGGAATGAGCAGTTCTTC,CSVDSVWGNEQFF
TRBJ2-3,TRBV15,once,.,TGTGCCACCAGCAGAGCCCCGACAGAAACAGATACGAAGTATTTT,CATSRAPTETDTKYF
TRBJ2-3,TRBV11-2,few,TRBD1,TGTGCCAGCAGCTACCGACCACAGGGGACAGATACGCAGTATTTT,CASSYRPQGTDTQYF
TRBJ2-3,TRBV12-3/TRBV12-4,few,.,TGTGCCAGCCGTAAGGCAGATACGCAGTATTTT,CASRKADTQYF
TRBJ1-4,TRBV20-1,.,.,TGCAGTGCTTCGGGCGAACCCGGGGAAAAACTGTTTTTT,CSASGEPGEKLFF
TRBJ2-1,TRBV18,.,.,TGTGCCAGCTCACCAAGTTCGTGGGCCCACAATGAGCAGTTCTTC,CASSPSSWAHNEQFF
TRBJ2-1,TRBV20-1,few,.,TGCAGTGCTCAAGGGGGGATTGAGCAGTTCTTC,CSAQGGIEQFF
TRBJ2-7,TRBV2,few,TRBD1,TGTGCCAGCAGGGGACAGGGGAGAGGTACATACGAGCAGTACTTC,CASRGQGRGTYEQYF
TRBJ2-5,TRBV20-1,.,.,TGCAGTGCTAGGAGGTCTGGCCCCCGGGAGACCCAGTACTTC,CSARRSGPRETQYF
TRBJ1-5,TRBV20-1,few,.,TGCAGTGCTCCCCGGGGACTCAATCAGCCCCAGCATTTT,CSAPRGLNQPQHF
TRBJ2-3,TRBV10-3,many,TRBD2,TGTGCCATCAGTGAACCGGGACTAGATCTGTATTTT,CAISEPGLDLYF
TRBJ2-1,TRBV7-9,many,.,TGTGCCAGCAGCTTAGCGGGAGTGGGCGATGAGCAGTTCTTC,CASSLAGVGDEQFF
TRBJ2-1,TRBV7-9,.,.,TGTGCCAGCAGCTTTAGCTTAGGTGAGCAGTTCTTC,CASSFSLGEQFF